The rows below give T cell receptor beta chains drawn from one sample of a study of blood T cell repertoires in COVID-19. Method: immunoSEQ multiplex PCR; TCRdb's copy keeps in-frame clones and lacks some. The sample yields a few hundred thousand clones, around 80% seen once. The sample comprised peripheral blood. Receptors were obtained from a human donor in a cohort sampled during active COVID-19. Both conserved end residues are part of each CDR3. The D gene is left open where the match is weak. Expanded clones are given a class, and other clones once, few, many or no size at all.

- | TRBJ2-7 | TRBV30 | few | CAWSRTSVSGEQYF | TGTGCCTGGAGTAGGACGTCGGTCAGCGGCGAGCAGTACTTC
TRBD1 | TRBJ1-2 | TRBV6-6 | - | CASRRQGVIYGYTF | TGTGCCAGCAGGCGACAGGGTGTGATCTATGGCTACACCTTC
- | TRBJ2-5 | TRBV11-3 | - | CASSQGWETQYF | TGTGCCAGCAGCCAGGGCTGGGAGACCCAGTACTTC
TRBD1 | TRBJ2-7 | TRBV7-6 | - | CASSLGDRIEQYF | TGTGCCAGCAGCTTAGGGGACAGGATCGAGCAGTACTTC
- | TRBJ1-2 | TRBV10-3 | - | CAISGGGTYGYTF | TGTGCCATCAGTGGTGGAGGGACCTATGGCTACACCTTC
TRBD2 | TRBJ2-1 | TRBV4-3 | few | CASSRATSGRDEQFF | TGCGCCAGCAGCCGTGCCACTAGCGGGAGGGATGAGCAGTTCTTC
- | TRBJ1-4 | TRBV25-1 | - | CASSEYNRRPNEKLFF | TGTGCCAGCAGTGAATATAATAGGCGGCCGAATGAAAAACTGTTTTTT
TRBD2 | TRBJ2-5 | TRBV5-4 | - | CASSLGLAGAIQETQYF | TGTGCCAGCAGCTTGGGGCTAGCGGGGGCCATCCAAGAGACCCAGTACTTC
- | TRBJ2-1 | TRBV2 | - | CASTPPGLTPGNEQFF | TGTGCCAGCACCCCCCCTGGTCTCACTCCGGGGAATGAGCAGTTCTTC
- | TRBJ2-7 | TRBV30 | - | CAWSVQSYEQYF | TGTGCCTGGAGTGTACAGTCCTACGAGCAGTACTTC
- | TRBJ2-7 | TRBV4-3 | - | CASSQGRGDSYEQYF | TGCGCCAGCAGCCAAGGGAGGGGAGACTCCTACGAGCAGTACTTC
TRBD1 | TRBJ1-5 | TRBV6-2/TRBV6-3 | - | CASSLPDRGNQPQHF | TGTGCCAGCAGCCTTCCCGACAGGGGCAATCAGCCCCAGCATTTT
TRBD1 | TRBJ1-2 | TRBV5-1 | few | CASRTTGDGYTF | TGCGCCAGCAGGACGACAGGGGATGGCTACACCTTC
TRBD2 | TRBJ2-7 | TRBV9 | - | CASSPGTSGTEYF | TGTGCCAGCAGCCCCGGGACTAGCGGGACAGAGTACTTC
TRBD1 | TRBJ1-1 | TRBV2 | - | CASRRDRGVNTEAFF | TGTGCCAGCAGGCGGGACAGGGGGGTGAACACTGAAGCTTTCTTT
- | TRBJ2-3 | TRBV19 | - | CASSPTGRRTDTQYF | TGTGCCAGTAGTCCGACAGGGAGGCGCACAGATACGCAGTATTTT
- | TRBJ2-3 | TRBV5-6 | - | CASSLGVRNTQYF | TGTGCCAGCAGCTTGGGCGTGCGGAATACGCAGTATTTT
TRBD2 | TRBJ2-7 | TRBV4-2 | few | CASSQGALAGAGSYEQYF | TGTGCCAGCAGCCAGGGGGCGCTAGCGGGAGCAGGGTCCTACGAGCAGTACTTC
- | TRBJ1-2 | TRBV28 | - | CASSLAGDLKGYTF | TGTGCCAGCAGTTTGGCAGGGGATCTAAAAGGCTACACCTTC
TRBD2 | TRBJ2-1 | TRBV28 | - | CASSLFGGGPVNEQFF | TGTGCCAGCAGTTTATTTGGCGGGGGGCCCGTCAATGAGCAGTTCTTC
- | TRBJ2-6 | TRBV18 | - | CASSLLSGANVLTF | TGTGCCAGCTCACTCCTCTCTGGGGCCAACGTCCTGACTTTC
- | TRBJ1-5 | TRBV6-5 | - | CASSYVWGHQPQHF | TGTGCCAGCAGTTACGTCTGGGGGCATCAGCCCCAGCATTTT